This entry features one T cell receptor beta chain sequence. This clone's antigen is unknown. Base qualities are not provided; no much larger clone lies one nucleotide away. The entry originates in a study of cytomegalovirus exposure and HLA in healthy donors (TCRdb year 2017). In the study overall: In an earlier analysis of roughly 590 of the donors, 250 to 350 Gb of sequence data and some 100 million unique TCR beta sequences from about 179 million T cells were reported. Among a few hundred genotyped donors of the cohort, an average of about 240,000 unique TCR beta nucleotide sequences were sequenced per donor, roughly 20% of them non-productive. All discovery cohort repertoires had been generated on a single sequencing platform. Of the roughly 400 genotyped donors, roughly 80% fell in the genetic ancestry cluster associated with self-reported Caucasian donors. The study aimed to test whether signatures of past pathogen exposure could be identified by cataloging public T cell receptors. A later analysis re-analyzed previously published TCR beta repertoires from roughly 630 donors and added high-resolution HLA genotyping to study TCR occurrence patterns. Using immunosequencing, the study profiled T cell repertoires from about 650 subjects and related those repertoires to cytomegalovirus serostatus. Approximately 310 gigabases of sequencing data and tens of millions of unique TCR sequences were included in an early release covering about 600 HLA-typed donors. HLA typing included class I and class II loci at four-digit resolution. In an earlier analysis of 500 to 650 of the donors, high-throughput TCR beta sequencing was used to judge whether each TCR beta V gene segment behaved as functional or pseudogenic. The number of typed donors differed by locus: roughly 620-640 for A, B, C, DRB1 and DQB1; approximately 540 for DQA1; approximately 610 for DPA1; and about 470 for DPB1. Along with the roughly 670-subject first cohort, a separate validation cohort of some 130 different subjects was used. A later genetic analysis took genome-wide SNP genotypes for about three fifths of the 666 donors and used that subset as a discovery cohort. Donor age, sex, ethnicity and CMV serostatus were collected together with the repertoire data. To predict cytomegalovirus infection status, the study brought together high-throughput TCR immunosequencing, statistical association of individual TCRs with disease status, and machine learning. Several DR-DQ haplotypes were treated as single units for association and clustering because of strong linkage in the cohort. Rather than using new phenotypic data, the later analysis identified candidate immune exposures from TCR beta sequences and from how often those sequences occurred across donors.

Relative to germline, V is 7 bases shorter and J is 2 bases shorter, with 18 bases between their ends. As encoded in the germline V gene, CDR1 is MNHEY while CDR2 is SVGAGI. The CDR3 contains 15 residues, cysteine and phenylalanine counted. Here the CDR3 DNA is all that survives: 45 bases in frame from base 1. Receptor libraries were prepared by the immunoSEQ multiplex PCR assay. A mixture of 60 forward primers for TCR Vbeta segments and 13 reverse primers for TCR Jbeta segments was used in the multiplex PCR. The CDR3 region of rearranged TCR beta genes was amplified from genomic DNA by a multiplex PCR assay. The amplified TCR beta libraries were sequenced on the Illumina HiSeq System as 87-base-pair reads. The published analysis was carried out like this. A later analysis counted tens of millions of unique TCR beta chains across the 640 or so repertoires, and roughly 9.9 million of these chains were shared by at least two donors. Raw reads were error-corrected and collapsed into unique sequences with a nearest-neighbor algorithm that merged closely related sequences to remove PCR and sequencing errors. CDR3 sequences were aligned to IMGT reference sequences to assign V, D and J gene segments. For a sequence to be retained, a match of at least six nucleotides to both a V gene segment and a J gene segment was required. A rearrangement was called productive if the CDR3 had no stop codons and remained in frame with V and J, and every other rearrangement was called non-productive. Following IMGT convention, CDR3 was defined as the stretch from the second conserved V-encoded cysteine up to the conserved J-encoded phenylalanine. The earlier analysis of roughly 590 of the donors excluded sequences that lacked an unambiguous match to a single V gene segment. In an earlier analysis of a few hundred of the donors, a V segment was called functional when productive rearrangements were above 56.7%, and segregating when the standard deviation between donors exceeded 5%. To diagnose cytomegalovirus status from the catalog of TCR beta chain sequences, a statistical classification framework was built. V and J gene assignment, in a later analysis, came from comparing TCR nucleotide sequences with IMGT/GENE-DB human TR gene sequences. In a later analysis, CDR3 sequences and most-parsimonious VDJ recombination scenarios were assigned using the TCRdist pipeline. A later analysis defined each TCR beta chain by its CDR3 amino acid sequence plus V-gene family, and excluded reads lacking a unique V-gene family. A later analysis removed 592 highly shared, low-generation-probability nucleotide sequences to deal with suspected cross-contamination and a sequencing artifact. In a later analysis, a clonal expansion index for each public chain was calculated from normalized within-repertoire ranks of inferred template counts. Generation probabilities in a later analysis came from a VDJ recombination model fitted to out-of-frame rearrangements, and those results were checked against IGoR. In a later analysis, hypergeometric tests were used to score TCR-TCR, TCR-HLA and TCR-CMV co-occurrence, with a repertoire-size bias correction applied to TCR pairs. In a later analysis, false discovery rates were estimated by permuting HLA or CMV assignments 20 times. In a later analysis, co-occurring TCRs were grouped using DBSCAN, with TCRdist sequence similarity added in when clustering inside HLA-allele-positive subsets. Co-occurrence clustering excluded repertoires with fewer than 30,000 or more than 120,000 public chains, plus five with anomalous nucleotide sharing. TCRdb obtained this table from immuneACCESS and retained in-frame rearrangements with V and J assigned. These tables miss some clones; where compared with another copy, unresolved V genes account for less than half of the shortfall, and the remainder is unexplained. V, J and clone size are taken as reported in that table, and D and trimming were inferred from the DNA itself. This sample comprises about 120,000 clones, 70% to 80% of them detected only once. The top ten clonotypes cover approximately 4.5% of the sample.

The cohort was made up of under 800 healthy bone marrow donors. Cohort members were all nominally healthy when sampled, although unrecorded immune exposures were likely present. The donor was CMV seropositive and belonged to the group of about 290 seropositive cohort members. Every donor gave a peripheral blood sample, and the peripheral blood mononuclear cells from that sample were used for TCR beta sequencing. Genomic DNA extraction from the blood cell samples was performed with the Qiagen DNeasy Blood Extraction Kit. Beyond this particular receptor, the publication reports: Linkage disequilibrium might explain the correlated functional status among segregating V segments, but an unknown experimental factor could not be excluded. According to a later analysis, most CMV-associated TCR beta chains appeared to be HLA-restricted, and the HLA associations seemed to be driven largely by CMV exposure. Only TCR beta chains were sequenced in this cohort, and the absence of alpha or paired-chain data limited detectable features. The presence/absence analyses assumed that sequencing depth was roughly uniform across donors, and that assumption may not be true. The 87-base-pair reads could not distinguish some IMGT-functional V segments, including TRBV6-2 and TRBV6-3, so those segments were excluded. Over 15 rarely observed V segments, including chromosome 9 orphons, were excluded from the earlier analysis of approximately 500 of the donors because counts were too low. An earlier analysis of 450 to 750 of the donors showed that most TCR beta V segments appeared in productive rearrangements either about 90% or about 30% of the time, which broadly matched IMGT annotations. When HLA alleles, especially DR and DQ, strongly co-occurred, attributing TCR associations to individual alleles was difficult. Because HLA typing was unavailable for some donors at each locus, only the typed subset was used in association tests. A later analysis found that TCR association rates varied across HLA loci, with DRB1 alleles showing the most associated TCRs and HLA-C alleles the fewest. Compared with the roughly 670-donor mean, donors in an Asian-associated ancestry cluster had fewer N-insertions in productive TCRs, according to a later genetic analysis. The classifier was reported to diagnose cytomegalovirus status with high specificity and sensitivity in both the original cohort and the validation cohort. A further reported finding was that TCR beta sequences accurately predicted the HLA-A and HLA-B alleles for most subjects in the first cohort. A few of the identified cytomegalovirus-associated TCR beta chains were confirmed in vitro to be specific for cytomegalovirus antigens. The only immune exposure information available for the cohort was CMV serostatus. A later analysis found that HLA-associated TCR beta chains were more clonally expanded and had lower generation probabilities than equally common non-associated chains. According to a later analysis, parvovirus B19, influenza, CMV and Epstein-Barr virus appeared linked to several top co-occurrence clusters. Across donors, most TCR sequences were observed very rarely, whereas some public TCRs were present in many individuals. V-gene and J-gene trimming of TCR beta chains was associated with a missense DCLRE1C variant in a later genetic analysis, and the association was replicated in an independent cohort. In a later analysis, some 18,000 TCR beta sequences were associated with specific HLA alleles at a false discovery rate of 0.05. A cluster of highly shared sequence variants was judged likely to be a technical artifact of the sequencing pipeline. According to the authors, the approach could potentially be generalized to other disease states and immunological phenotypes. A total of roughly 160 TCR beta chains were listed by the study as associated with cytomegalovirus.

The source is a man aged 25 to 40 in good health and CMV-seropositive. Sequenced input: PBMCs. In this chain, TRBV6-5 is recombined with TRBJ2-7, with no confident D gene call. The nucleotide sequence is TGTGCCAGCAATGCACAACCGGGTCACACCTACGAGCAGTACTTC. Its protein product is CASNAQPGHTYEQYF.